The sequence of this TCR beta chain was determined in a study of cytomegalovirus exposure and HLA in healthy donors. The PCR made use of 60 Vbeta and 13 Jbeta primers. TCRdb's copy holds only in-frame clones and misses some; the assay was immunoSEQ multiplex PCR. This sample's table has about 140,000 clones. Germline trimming cut 3 bases from V and 2 bases from J; bases unmatched to any gene: 4. CDR3 length equals 15 residues. CDR1 MDHEN and CDR2 SYDVKM come from the germline V gene. What was sequenced was PBMCs. The clonotype was recovered from a male donor in good health and CMV-seronegative. This chain links TRBV28 with TRBJ2-1; 7 bases line up with TRBD2. The CDR3 sequence: CASSLVGLAYNEQFF. The CDR3 bases are TGTGCCAGCAGTTTGGTAGGACTAGCCTACAATGAGCAGTTCTTC.